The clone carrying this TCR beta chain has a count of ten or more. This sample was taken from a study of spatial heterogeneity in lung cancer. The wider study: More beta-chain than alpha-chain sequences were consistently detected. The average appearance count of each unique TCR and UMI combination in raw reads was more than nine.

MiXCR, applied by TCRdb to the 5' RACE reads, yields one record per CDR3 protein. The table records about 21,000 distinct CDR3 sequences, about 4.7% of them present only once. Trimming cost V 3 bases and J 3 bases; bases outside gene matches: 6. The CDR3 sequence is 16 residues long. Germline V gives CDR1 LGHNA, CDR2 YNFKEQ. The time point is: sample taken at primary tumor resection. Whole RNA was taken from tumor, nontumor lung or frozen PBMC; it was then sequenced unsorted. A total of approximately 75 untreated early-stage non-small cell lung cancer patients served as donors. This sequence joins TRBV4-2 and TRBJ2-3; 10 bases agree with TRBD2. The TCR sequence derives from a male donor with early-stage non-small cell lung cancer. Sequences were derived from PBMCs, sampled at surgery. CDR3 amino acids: CASSQGASGRTDTQYF. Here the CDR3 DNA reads TGTGCCAGCAGCCAGGGGGCTAGCGGGAGAACAGATACGCAGTATTTT.